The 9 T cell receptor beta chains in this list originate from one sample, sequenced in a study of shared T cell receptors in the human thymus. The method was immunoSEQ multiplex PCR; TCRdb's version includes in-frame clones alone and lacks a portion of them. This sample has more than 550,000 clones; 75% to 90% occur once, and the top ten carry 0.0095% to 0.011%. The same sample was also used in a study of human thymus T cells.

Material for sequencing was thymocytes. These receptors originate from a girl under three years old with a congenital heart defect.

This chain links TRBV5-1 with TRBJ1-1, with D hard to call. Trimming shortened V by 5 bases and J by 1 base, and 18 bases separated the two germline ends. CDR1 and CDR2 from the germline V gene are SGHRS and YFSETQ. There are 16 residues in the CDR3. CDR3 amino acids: CASSCEGRAPNTEAFF. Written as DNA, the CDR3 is TGCGCCAGCAGTTGCGAAGGGAGGGCCCCGAACACTGAAGCTTTCTTT.

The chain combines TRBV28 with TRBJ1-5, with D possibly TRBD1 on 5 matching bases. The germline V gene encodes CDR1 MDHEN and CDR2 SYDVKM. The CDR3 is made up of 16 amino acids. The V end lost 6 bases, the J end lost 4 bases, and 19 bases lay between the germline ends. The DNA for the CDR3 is TGTGCCAGCAGCTCCCCATTCCAGGGTCGTAATCAGCCCCAGCATTTT. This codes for CASSSPFQGRNQPQHF. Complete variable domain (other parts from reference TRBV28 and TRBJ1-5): DVKVTQSSRYLVKRTGEKVFLECVQDMDHENMFWYRQDPGLGLRLIYFSYDVKMKEKGDIPEGYSVSREKKERFSLILESASTNQTSMYLCASSSPFQGRNQPQHFGDGTRLSIL.

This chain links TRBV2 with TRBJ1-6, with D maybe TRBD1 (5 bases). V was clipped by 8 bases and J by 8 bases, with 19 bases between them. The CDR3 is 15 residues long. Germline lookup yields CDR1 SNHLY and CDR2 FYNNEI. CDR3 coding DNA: TGTGCCAGCTACCAGGACAAGGGGCAGGATTCACCCCTCCACTTT. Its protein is CASYQDKGQDSPLHF.

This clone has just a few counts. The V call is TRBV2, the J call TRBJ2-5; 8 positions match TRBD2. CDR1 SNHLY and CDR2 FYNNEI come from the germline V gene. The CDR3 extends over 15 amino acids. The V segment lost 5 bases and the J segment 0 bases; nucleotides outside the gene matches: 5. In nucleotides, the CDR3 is TGTGCCAGCAGTTGTGGGACTAGAGACCAAGAGACCCAGTACTTC. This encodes CASSCGTRDQETQYF.

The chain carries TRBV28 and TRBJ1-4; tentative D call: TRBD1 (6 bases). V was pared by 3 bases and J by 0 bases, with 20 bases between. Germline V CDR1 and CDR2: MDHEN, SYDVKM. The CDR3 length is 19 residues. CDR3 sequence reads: CASSFYCQGPPATNEKLFF. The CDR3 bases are TGTGCCAGCAGTTTTTATTGTCAGGGGCCCCCTGCAACTAATGAAAAACTGTTTTTT.

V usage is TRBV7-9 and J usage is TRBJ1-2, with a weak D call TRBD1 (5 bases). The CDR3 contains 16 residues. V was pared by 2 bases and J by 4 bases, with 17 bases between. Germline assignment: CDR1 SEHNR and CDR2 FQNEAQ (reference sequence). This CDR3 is CASSLPQGQTIYGYTF. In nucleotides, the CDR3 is TGTGCCAGCAGCTTACCCCAGGGCCAGACAATCTATGGCTACACCTTC.

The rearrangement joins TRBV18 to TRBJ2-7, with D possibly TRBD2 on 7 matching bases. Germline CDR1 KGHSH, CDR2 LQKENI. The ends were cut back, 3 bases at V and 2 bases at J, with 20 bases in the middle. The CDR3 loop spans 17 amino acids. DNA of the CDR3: TGTGCCAGCTCACCCAAGAAGGTTCGGGGGGCGGCCTACGAGCAGTACTTC. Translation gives CASSPKKVRGAAYEQYF.

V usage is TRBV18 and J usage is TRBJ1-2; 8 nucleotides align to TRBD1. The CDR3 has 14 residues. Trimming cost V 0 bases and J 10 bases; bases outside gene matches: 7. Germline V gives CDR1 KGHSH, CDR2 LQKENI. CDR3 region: CASSPPHDRGSYTF. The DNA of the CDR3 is TGTGCCAGCTCACCACCCCATGACAGGGGTTCCTACACCTTC.

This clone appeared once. The CDR3 sequence is CASSFLAGDYNEQFF. CDR3 DNA: TGTGCCAGCAGCTTTCTGGCAGGGGATTACAATGAGCAGTTCTTC. The J gene is TRBJ2-1, the V gene TRBV5-4; weak D call: TRBD1 (6 bases). From germline, CDR1 is SGHNT and CDR2 YYREEE (reference sequence). V shed 2 bases and J shed 4 bases, with 13 bases lying between them. CDR3 length: 15 residues.